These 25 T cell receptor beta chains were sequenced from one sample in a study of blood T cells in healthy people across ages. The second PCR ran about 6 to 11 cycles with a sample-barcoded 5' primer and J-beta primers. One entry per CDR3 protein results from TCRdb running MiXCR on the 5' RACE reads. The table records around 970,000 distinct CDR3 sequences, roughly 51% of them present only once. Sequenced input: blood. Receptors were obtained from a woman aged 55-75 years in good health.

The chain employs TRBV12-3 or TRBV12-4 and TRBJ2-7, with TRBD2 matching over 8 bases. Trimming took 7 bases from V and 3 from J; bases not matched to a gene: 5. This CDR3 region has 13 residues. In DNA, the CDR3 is TGTGCCAGCAAGGTCAGCGGGGGCTACGAGCAGTACTTC. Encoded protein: CASKVSGGYEQYF.

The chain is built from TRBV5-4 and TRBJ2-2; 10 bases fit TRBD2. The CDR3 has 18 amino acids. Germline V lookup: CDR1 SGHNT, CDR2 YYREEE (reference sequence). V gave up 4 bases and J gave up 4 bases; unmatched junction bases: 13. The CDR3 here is CASSRGLAGEFRTGELFF. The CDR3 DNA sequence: TGTGCCAGCAGCCGGGGCCTAGCGGGAGAGTTTCGCACCGGGGAGCTGTTTTTT.

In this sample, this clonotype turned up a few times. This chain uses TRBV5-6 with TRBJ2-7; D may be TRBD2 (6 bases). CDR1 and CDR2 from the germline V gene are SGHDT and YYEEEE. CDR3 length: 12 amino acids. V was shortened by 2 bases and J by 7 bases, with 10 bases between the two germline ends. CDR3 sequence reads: CASSFRLAEQYF. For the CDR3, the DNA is TGTGCCAGCAGCTTTCGCCTAGCGGAGCAGTACTTC.

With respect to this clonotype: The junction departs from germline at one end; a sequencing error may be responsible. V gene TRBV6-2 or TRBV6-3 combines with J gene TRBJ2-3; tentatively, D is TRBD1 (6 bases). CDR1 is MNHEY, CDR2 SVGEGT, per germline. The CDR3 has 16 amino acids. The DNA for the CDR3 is TGTGCCAGCAGTTACCCGACAGGCCGGAGCACGGATACGCAGTATTTT. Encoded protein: CASSYPTGRSTDTQYF.

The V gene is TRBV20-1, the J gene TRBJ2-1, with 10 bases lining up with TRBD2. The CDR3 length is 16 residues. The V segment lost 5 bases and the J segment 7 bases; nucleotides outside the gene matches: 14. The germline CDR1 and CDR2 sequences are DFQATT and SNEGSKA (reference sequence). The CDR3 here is CSAGPNKREGLNEQFF. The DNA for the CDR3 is TGCAGTGCTGGGCCGAATAAGCGGGAGGGCCTTAATGAGCAGTTCTTC.

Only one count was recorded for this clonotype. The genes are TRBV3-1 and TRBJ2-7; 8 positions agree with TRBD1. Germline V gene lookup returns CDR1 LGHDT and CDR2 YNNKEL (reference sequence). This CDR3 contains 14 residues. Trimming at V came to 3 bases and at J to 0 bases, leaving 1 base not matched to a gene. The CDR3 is CASSHTGGSYEQYF. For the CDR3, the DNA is TGTGCCAGCAGCCATACAGGGGGCTCCTACGAGCAGTACTTC.

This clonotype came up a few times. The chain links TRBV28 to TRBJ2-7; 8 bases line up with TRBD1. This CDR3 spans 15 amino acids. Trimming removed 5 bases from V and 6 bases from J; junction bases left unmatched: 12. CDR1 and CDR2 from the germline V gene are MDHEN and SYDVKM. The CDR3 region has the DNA TGTGCCAGCAGTCCCCGGGGGACAGGCCTTATCGAGCAGTACTTC. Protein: CASSPRGTGLIEQYF. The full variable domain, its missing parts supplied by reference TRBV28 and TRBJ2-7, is DVKVTQSSRYLVKRTGEKVFLECVQDMDHENMFWYRQDPGLGLRLIYFSYDVKMKEKGDIPEGYSVSREKKERFSLILESASTNQTSMYLCASSPRGTGLIEQYFGPGTRLTVT.

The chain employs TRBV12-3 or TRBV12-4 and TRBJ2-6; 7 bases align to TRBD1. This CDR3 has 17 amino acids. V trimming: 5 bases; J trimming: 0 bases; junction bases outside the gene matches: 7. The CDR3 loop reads CASSTGTVYSGANVLTF. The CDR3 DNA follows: TGTGCCAGCAGTACCGGGACAGTATACTCTGGGGCCAACGTCCTGACTTTC.

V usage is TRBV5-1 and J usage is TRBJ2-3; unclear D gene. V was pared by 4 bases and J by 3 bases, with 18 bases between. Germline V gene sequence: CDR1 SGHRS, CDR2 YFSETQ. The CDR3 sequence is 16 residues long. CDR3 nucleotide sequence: TGCGCCAGCAGCGCTGTATACCGAGAAGGTACAGATACGCAGTATTTT. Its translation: CASSAVYREGTDTQYF.

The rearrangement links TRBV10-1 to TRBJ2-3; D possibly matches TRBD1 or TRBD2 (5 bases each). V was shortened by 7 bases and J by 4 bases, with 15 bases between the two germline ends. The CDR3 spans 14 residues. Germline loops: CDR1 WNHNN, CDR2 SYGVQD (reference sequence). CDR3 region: CASNPEGPSDTQYF. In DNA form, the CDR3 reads TGCGCCAGCAACCCCGAGGGGCCGTCAGATACGCAGTATTTT.

CDR3 sequence reads: CASSYDRGYNEQYF. Here the CDR3 DNA reads TGTGCCAGCAGTTACGACAGGGGCTACAATGAGCAGTACTTC. The chain combines TRBV6-5 with TRBJ2-5, with 8 bases fitting TRBD1. The CDR3 has 14 residues. The ends lost 2 bases at V and 11 bases at J; junction bases unmatched: 10. Germline V gene lookup returns CDR1 MNHEY and CDR2 SVGAGI.

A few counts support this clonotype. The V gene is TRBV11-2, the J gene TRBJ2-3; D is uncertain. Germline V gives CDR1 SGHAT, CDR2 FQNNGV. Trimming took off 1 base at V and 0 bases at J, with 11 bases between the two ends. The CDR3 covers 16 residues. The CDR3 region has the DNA TGTGCCAGCAGCTTAGCGGCCAGCGTTAGCACAGATACGCAGTATTTT. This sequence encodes CASSLAASVSTDTQYF.

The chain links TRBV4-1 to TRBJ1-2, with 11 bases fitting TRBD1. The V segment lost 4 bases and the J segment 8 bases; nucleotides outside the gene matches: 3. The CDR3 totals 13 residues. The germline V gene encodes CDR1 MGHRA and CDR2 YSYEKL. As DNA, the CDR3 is TGCGCCAGCAGCCGCAGGACAGGGGGCGGCTACACCTTC. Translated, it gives CASSRRTGGGYTF.

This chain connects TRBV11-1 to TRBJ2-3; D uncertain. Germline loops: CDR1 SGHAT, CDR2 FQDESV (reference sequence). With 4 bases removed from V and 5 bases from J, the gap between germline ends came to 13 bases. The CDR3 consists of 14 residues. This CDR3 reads CASSSLTHGDTQYF. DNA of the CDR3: TGTGCCAGCAGCTCCCTGACCCACGGAGATACGCAGTATTTT.

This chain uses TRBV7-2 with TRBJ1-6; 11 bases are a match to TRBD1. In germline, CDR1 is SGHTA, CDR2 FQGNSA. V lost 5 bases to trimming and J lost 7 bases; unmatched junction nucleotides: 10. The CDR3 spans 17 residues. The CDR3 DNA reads TGTGCCAGCAGCGTTCCGGGACAGGGGGTGGGGAATTCACCCCTCCACTTT. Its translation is CASSVPGQGVGNSPLHF. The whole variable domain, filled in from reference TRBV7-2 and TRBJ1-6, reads GAGVSQSPSNKVTEKGKDVELRCDPISGHTALYWYRQSLGQGLEFLIYFQGNSAPDKSGLPSDRFSAERTGGSVSTLTIQRTQQEDSAVYLCASSVPGQGVGNSPLHFGNGTRLTVT.

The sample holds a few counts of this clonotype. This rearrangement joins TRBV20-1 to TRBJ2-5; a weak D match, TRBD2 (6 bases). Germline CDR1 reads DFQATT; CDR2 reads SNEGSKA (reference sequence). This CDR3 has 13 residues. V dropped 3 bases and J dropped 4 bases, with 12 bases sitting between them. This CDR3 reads CSARSGLLETQYF. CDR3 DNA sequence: TGCAGTGCTAGGTCGGGACTTTTAGAGACCCAGTACTTC.

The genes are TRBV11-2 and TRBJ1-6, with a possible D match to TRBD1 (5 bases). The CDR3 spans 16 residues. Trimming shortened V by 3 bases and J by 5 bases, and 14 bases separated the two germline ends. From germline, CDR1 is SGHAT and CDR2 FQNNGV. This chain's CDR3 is CASSFLTGGDNSPLHF. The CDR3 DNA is TGTGCCAGCAGCTTTCTAACGGGGGGGGATAATTCACCCCTCCACTTT.

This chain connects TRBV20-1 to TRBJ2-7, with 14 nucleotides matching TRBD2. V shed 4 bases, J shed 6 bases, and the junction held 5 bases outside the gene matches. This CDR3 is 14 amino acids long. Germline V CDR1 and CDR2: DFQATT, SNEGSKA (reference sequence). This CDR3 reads CSAIPGLAGVEQYF. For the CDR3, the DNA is TGCAGTGCTATACCGGGACTAGCGGGAGTCGAGCAGTACTTC.

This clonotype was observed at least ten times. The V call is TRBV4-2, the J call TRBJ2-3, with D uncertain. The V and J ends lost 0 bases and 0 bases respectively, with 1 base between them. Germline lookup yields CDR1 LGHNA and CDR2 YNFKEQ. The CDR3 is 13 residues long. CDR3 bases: TGTGCCAGCAGCCAAGACAGCACAGATACGCAGTATTTT. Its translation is CASSQDSTDTQYF.

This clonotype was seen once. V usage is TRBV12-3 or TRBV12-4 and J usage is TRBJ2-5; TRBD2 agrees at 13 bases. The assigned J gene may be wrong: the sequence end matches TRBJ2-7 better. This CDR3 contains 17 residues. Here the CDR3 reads CASSFRPRTSGSDEQYF. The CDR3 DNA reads TGTGCCAGCAGTTTTCGGCCCCGGACTAGCGGGAGCGACGAGCAGTACTTC.

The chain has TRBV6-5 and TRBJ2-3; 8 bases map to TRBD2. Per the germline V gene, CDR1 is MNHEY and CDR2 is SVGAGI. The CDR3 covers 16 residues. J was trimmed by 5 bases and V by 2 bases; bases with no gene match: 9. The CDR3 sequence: CASSYTSGVSRDTQYF. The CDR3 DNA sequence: TGTGCCAGCAGTTACACTAGCGGAGTTTCCAGAGATACGCAGTATTTT.

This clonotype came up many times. CDR3: CASSLTSPGQATYEQYF. The CDR3 nucleotides read TGTGCCAGCAGCTTAACGTCCCCCGGCCAGGCCACCTACGAGCAGTACTTC. The J gene is TRBJ2-7, the V gene TRBV7-9, with no clear D. The CDR3 sequence is 17 residues long. Looked up from germline, CDR1 is SEHNR and CDR2 is FQNEAQ (reference sequence). V gave up 2 bases and J gave up 2 bases, with 19 bases separating them.

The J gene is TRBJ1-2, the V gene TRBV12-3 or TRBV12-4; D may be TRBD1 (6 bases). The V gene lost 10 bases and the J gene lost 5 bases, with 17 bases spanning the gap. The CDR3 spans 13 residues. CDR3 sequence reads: CATRGQGWYGYTF. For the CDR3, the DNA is TGTGCCACCCGGGGGCAGGGTTGGTATGGCTACACCTTC.

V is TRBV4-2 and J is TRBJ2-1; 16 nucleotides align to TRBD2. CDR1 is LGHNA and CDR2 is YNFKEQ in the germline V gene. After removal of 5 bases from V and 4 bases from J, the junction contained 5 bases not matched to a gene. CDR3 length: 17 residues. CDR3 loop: CASSLGTSGRDYNEQFF. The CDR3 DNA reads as TGTGCCAGCAGCTTGGGGACTAGCGGGAGGGATTACAATGAGCAGTTCTTC.

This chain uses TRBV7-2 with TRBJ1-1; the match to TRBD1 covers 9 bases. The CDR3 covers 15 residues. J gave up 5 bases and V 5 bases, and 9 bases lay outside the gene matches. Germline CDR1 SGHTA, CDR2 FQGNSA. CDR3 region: CASSTRTGDGTEAFF. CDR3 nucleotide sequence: TGTGCCAGCAGCACCAGGACAGGGGACGGGACTGAAGCTTTCTTT.